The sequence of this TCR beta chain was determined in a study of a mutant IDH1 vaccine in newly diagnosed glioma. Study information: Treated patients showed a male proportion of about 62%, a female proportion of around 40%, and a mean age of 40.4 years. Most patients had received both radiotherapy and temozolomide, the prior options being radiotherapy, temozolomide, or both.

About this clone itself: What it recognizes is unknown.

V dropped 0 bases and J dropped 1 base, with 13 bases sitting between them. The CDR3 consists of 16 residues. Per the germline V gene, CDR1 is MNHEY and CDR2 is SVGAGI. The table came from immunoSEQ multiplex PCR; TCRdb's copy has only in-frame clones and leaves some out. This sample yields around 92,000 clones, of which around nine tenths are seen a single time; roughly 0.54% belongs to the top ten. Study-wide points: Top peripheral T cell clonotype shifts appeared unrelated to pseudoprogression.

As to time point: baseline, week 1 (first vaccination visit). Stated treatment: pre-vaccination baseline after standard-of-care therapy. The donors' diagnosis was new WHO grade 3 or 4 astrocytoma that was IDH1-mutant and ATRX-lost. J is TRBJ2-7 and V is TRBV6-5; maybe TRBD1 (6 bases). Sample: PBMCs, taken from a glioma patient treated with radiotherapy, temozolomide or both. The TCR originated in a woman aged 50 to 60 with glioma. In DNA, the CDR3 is TGTGCCAGCAGTTACTCGTCGGCAGGGGATTCCTACGAGCAGTACTTC. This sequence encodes CASSYSSAGDSYEQYF.